These 26 T cell receptor beta chains originate from one sample sequenced in a study of CD8 T cells in ankylosing spondylitis. MiXCR, applied by TCRdb to the 5' RACE reads, yields one record per CDR3 protein. The sample records some 87,000 distinct CDR3 sequences, around 10% being singletons. The sample taken for sequencing was blood, either unsorted or a sorted T cell fraction (not recorded which). Source of these receptors: a male donor with ankylosing spondylitis or in good health (not recorded which).

In this sample, this clonotype turned up many times. The J gene is TRBJ2-1, the V gene TRBV2; D perhaps matches TRBD1 (6 bases). Germline CDR1 SNHLY, CDR2 FYNNEI. V was clipped by 7 bases and J by 4 bases, with 14 bases between them. CDR3 size: 14 residues. This CDR3 is CASTVGQMYNEQFF. Here the CDR3 DNA reads TGTGCCAGCACAGTTGGACAGATGTACAATGAGCAGTTCTTC.

This clonotype was observed at least ten times. V usage is TRBV5-1 and J usage is TRBJ2-2; D is ambiguous. The germline CDR1 and CDR2 sequences are SGHRS and YFSETQ. CDR3 length: 13 amino acids. Between the trimmed V and J ends, which lost 0 bases and 5 bases, there was a span of 5 bases. The CDR3 sequence: CASSLVETGELFF. The CDR3 bases are TGCGCCAGCAGCTTGGTAGAGACCGGGGAGCTGTTTTTT.

As regards this clonotype: A much more abundant neighbour one base away suggests this may be a read error. The rearrangement joins TRBV7-9 to TRBJ2-5; 7 bases line up with TRBD2. The CDR3 totals 14 residues. V lost 1 base to trimming and J lost 9 bases; unmatched junction nucleotides: 8. Germline values: CDR1 SEHNR, CDR2 FQNEAQ (reference sequence). The chain's CDR3 is CASSLGGSVEAQYF. CDR3 bases: TGTGCCAGCAGCTTAGGCGGGAGCGTGGAGGCCCAGTACTTC.

The table lists this clonotype with a few counts. The chain has TRBV30 and TRBJ2-2; 7 bases match TRBD1. Looked up from germline, CDR1 is GTSNPN and CDR2 is SVGIG (reference sequence). J gave up 16 bases and V 2 bases, and 10 bases lay outside the gene matches. The CDR3 is 12 amino acids. CDR3 region: CAWSHPNTGEFF. In nucleotides, the CDR3 is TGTGCCTGGAGTCACCCTAATACAGGGGAGTTTTTT.

At least ten counts were recorded for this clonotype. This chain links TRBV12-3 or TRBV12-4 with TRBJ2-1, with TRBD2 matching 11 bases. J was trimmed by 4 bases and V by 3 bases; bases with no gene match: 8. This CDR3 region has 17 residues. The CDR3 sequence: CASSLDLGTSGYNEQFF. DNA of the CDR3: TGTGCCAGCAGTTTGGACCTGGGGACTAGCGGATACAATGAGCAGTTCTTC.

This clonotype was seen only a few times. The chain has TRBV28 and TRBJ1-4; tentatively, D is TRBD1 (5 bases). The germline gives CDR1 MDHEN, CDR2 SYDVKM. CDR3 size: 16 residues. V was cut by 3 bases and J by 0 bases, with 11 bases left in between. The CDR3 DNA reads as TGTGCCAGCAGTTTGTCCGGGACCTCAACTAATGAAAAACTGTTTTTT. Protein product: CASSLSGTSTNEKLFF.

This clonotype occurred many times. V is TRBV9 and J is TRBJ1-2; 7 bases are a match to TRBD1. This CDR3 comprises 16 residues. CDR1 is SGDLS, CDR2 YYNGEE, per germline. The J segment lost 1 base and the V segment lost 5 bases, leaving 11 bases of the junction unmatched. CDR3 nucleotide sequence: TGTGCCAGCAGTGGACGACAGGGCGGCCTTAACTATGGCTACACCTTC. As protein: CASSGRQGGLNYGYTF.

In this sample, this clonotype turned up many times. J is TRBJ2-7 and V is TRBV28, with D hard to call. Germline V gene lookup returns CDR1 MDHEN and CDR2 SYDVKM. Trimming left V 6 bases short and J 7 bases short, with 13 bases between. The CDR3 totals 12 residues. CDR3 DNA sequence: TGTGCCAGCAGCCCAGCGATGAGGGAGCAGTACTTC. Its protein product is CASSPAMREQYF.

This clonotype was seen repeatedly, ten times or more. V usage is TRBV5-1 and J usage is TRBJ2-7; 9 bases agree with TRBD1. Looked up from germline, CDR1 is SGHRS and CDR2 is YFSETQ. V dropped 5 bases and J dropped 2; count of bases not matched to a gene: 5. The CDR3 runs 14 residues. The CDR3 here is CASRTGQGPYEQYF. DNA for the CDR3: TGCGCCAGCAGAACGGGACAGGGACCCTACGAGCAGTACTTC. The variable domain in full, with the rest retrieved from reference TRBV5-1 and TRBJ2-7, is KAGVTQTPRYLIKTRGQQVTLSCSPISGHRSVSWYQQTPGQGLQFLFEYFSETQRNKGNFPGRFSGRQFSNSRSEMNVSTLELGDSALYLCASRTGQGPYEQYFGPGTRLTVT.

The sample holds many counts of this clonotype. The V gene is TRBV29-1, the J gene TRBJ2-7; 7 positions agree with TRBD2. V was clipped by 4 bases and J by 2 bases; unmatched bases: 8. The CDR3 covers 14 residues. Germline V CDR1 and CDR2: SQVTM, ANQGSEA. The CDR3 DNA follows: TGCAGCGTTGGGTCGAGCGGGGTAACCTACGAGCAGTACTTC. Translation gives CSVGSSGVTYEQYF.

This clonotype was detected ten times or more. This chain uses TRBV12-3 or TRBV12-4 with TRBJ2-5; the match to TRBD2 covers 9 bases. The CDR3 runs 15 residues. Trimming at V came to 8 bases and at J to 2 bases, leaving 9 bases not matched to a gene. The CDR3 nucleotides are TGTGCCAGCGGTCCCCTAGCGGGGCCTCAAGAGACCCAGTACTTC. Its protein product is CASGPLAGPQETQYF.

The table lists this clonotype with many counts. The rearrangement links TRBV27 to TRBJ2-1; D may match TRBD1 or TRBD2 (5 bases each). This CDR3 has 17 residues. The germline V gene has CDR1 MNHEY and CDR2 SMNVEV (reference sequence). Trimming removed 2 bases at V and 0 bases at J, with 14 bases between. The CDR3 coding sequence is TGTGCCAGCAGTTTAGGAGTTTCAGGGAGCTCCTACAATGAGCAGTTCTTC. Translation: CASSLGVSGSSYNEQFF.

This clonotype has a count of ten or more. The V gene is TRBV29-1, the J gene TRBJ1-4; D might be TRBD1 (6 bases). Trimming shortened V by 1 base and J by 7 bases, and 13 bases separated the two germline ends. Germline lookup yields CDR1 SQVTM and CDR2 ANQGSEA. The CDR3 is 14 residues long. DNA for the CDR3: TGCAGCGTTGAAGTGGGGGGGGCCGGTGAAAAACTGTTTTTT. Protein sequence: CSVEVGGAGEKLFF.

This clonotype was found many times. The V and J genes are TRBV15 and TRBJ1-5, with 7 bases aligning to TRBD1. Germline V gene data show CDR1 as LNHNV and CDR2 as YYDKDF (reference sequence). Germline trimming cut 0 bases from V and 6 bases from J; bases unmatched to any gene: 5. The length of the CDR3 is 15 residues. The CDR3 DNA is TGTGCCACCAGCAGAGAAGGGGACAGTTTTCAGCCCCAGCATTTT. Encoded protein: CATSREGDSFQPQHF.

This clonotype has ten or more counts. The chain joins TRBV5-1 to TRBJ2-2, with TRBD2 identical over 7 bases. With 4 bases clipped from V and 8 bases from J, the junction kept 8 bases outside the gene matches. CDR1 and CDR2 (germline): SGHRS, YFSETQ. This CDR3 has 14 amino acids. The CDR3 loop is CASSRDYREGELFF. CDR3 DNA sequence: TGCGCCAGCAGCCGGGACTACCGAGAAGGGGAGCTGTTTTTT.

The chain recombines TRBV7-9 with TRBJ1-1; the D gene is possibly TRBD1 (6 bases). V lost 3 bases, J lost 6 bases, and 14 bases lay in between. The CDR3 is 14 residues long. The V gene's germline CDR1 is SEHNR and CDR2 FQNEAQ (reference sequence). CDR3 in amino acids: CASSFSAGGPEAFF. The CDR3 DNA follows: TGTGCCAGCAGCTTTAGTGCGGGGGGCCCTGAAGCTTTCTTT.

This clonotype was counted at least ten times. This sequence joins TRBV20-1 and TRBJ2-7; the match to TRBD1 covers 7 bases. The CDR3 is 14 amino acids. V lost 5 bases, J lost 1 base, and 8 bases stayed unmatched. Germline CDR1 reads DFQATT; CDR2 reads SNEGSKA (reference sequence). CDR3 DNA sequence: TGCAGTGCTTGGAGCGACAGGGCGTCCTACGAGCAGTACTTC. Encoded protein: CSAWSDRASYEQYF.

This clonotype came up many times. The chain links TRBV20-1 to TRBJ2-1; D remains ambiguous. Germline V CDR1 and CDR2: DFQATT, SNEGSKA (reference sequence). The CDR3 is 14 residues long. V shed 0 bases and J shed 3 bases, with 9 bases lying between them. CDR3 nucleotides: TGCAGTGCTAGAGATCTTTCCCACTACAATGAGCAGTTCTTC. This gives the protein CSARDLSHYNEQFF.

This clonotype appeared a few times. This may be a read error: a much more frequent sequence differs by one nucleotide. This chain joins TRBV20-1 and TRBJ1-1; no clear D gene. This CDR3 contains 18 residues. The germline V gene encodes CDR1 DFQATT and CDR2 SNEGSKA (reference sequence). The DNA of the CDR3 is TGCTGTGCTAGAGGAAACTTTATCCTGACCCGCGGAGGGACTGAAGCTTTCTTT. It is translated as CCARGNFILTRGGTEAFF.

In its sample, this clonotype was seen a few times. The chain recombines TRBV7-9 with TRBJ1-2; D unclear. In germline, CDR1 is SEHNR, CDR2 FQNEAQ (reference sequence). Trimming pared 1 base from V and 2 bases from J, leaving 11 bases between. This CDR3 contains 15 residues. The CDR3 protein is CASSLGSQLNYGYTF. The DNA of the CDR3 is TGTGCCAGCAGCTTAGGCAGTCAGCTCAACTATGGCTACACCTTC.

Many counts were recorded for this clonotype. The chain uses TRBV3-1 and TRBJ2-2; the match to TRBD1 covers 12 bases. CDR1 and CDR2 (germline): LGHDT, YNNKEL (reference sequence). The V and J ends lost 3 bases and 7 bases, in that order; junction bases with no gene match: 9. CDR3 length: 17 residues. The DNA of the CDR3 is TGTGCCAGCAGCCAGTTCCCGGGACAGGGGGCTCTCGGGGAGCTGTTTTTT. This sequence encodes CASSQFPGQGALGELFF.

This clonotype has ten or more counts. V and J are TRBV20-1 and TRBJ2-5, with 10 nucleotides matching TRBD2. Germline V lookup: CDR1 DFQATT, CDR2 SNEGSKA (reference sequence). With 6 bases clipped from V and 2 bases from J, the junction kept 9 bases outside the gene matches. The CDR3 extends over 15 amino acids. Here the CDR3 reads CSADPSGGLQETQYF. The CDR3 nucleotides are TGCAGTGCCGACCCTAGCGGGGGACTTCAAGAGACCCAGTACTTC.

The sample holds many counts of this clonotype. This chain connects TRBV24-1 to TRBJ2-1; D is possibly TRBD2 (6 bases). Trimming took 0 bases from V and 0 from J, leaving 8 bases between them. CDR3 length equals 16 residues. Germline V CDR1 and CDR2: KGHDR, SFDVKD. Written as DNA, the CDR3 is TGTGCCACCAGTGATTTGTTCGGGGGCTCCTACAATGAGCAGTTCTTC. Its protein product is CATSDLFGGSYNEQFF.

At least ten counts were recorded for this clonotype. The chain joins TRBV28 to TRBJ1-2, with D possibly matching TRBD1 (5 bases). The length of the CDR3 is 15 residues. Germline V lookup: CDR1 MDHEN, CDR2 SYDVKM. The V and J ends lost 2 bases and 2 bases respectively, with 12 bases between them. CDR3 in amino acids: CASSLITRDNYGYTF. The CDR3 DNA sequence: TGTGCCAGCAGTTTAATTACACGGGACAACTATGGCTACACCTTC.

On this clonotype itself: A read error may be the cause here, since a much bigger clone is one base away. The chain combines TRBV5-1 with TRBJ2-1, with TRBD2 as a possible D gene (6 bases). CDR1 is SGHRS, CDR2 YFSETQ, per germline. The V and J ends lost 4 bases and 7 bases respectively, with 12 bases between them. The CDR3 has 13 residues. CDR3 protein: CASSTRRGNEQFF. The CDR3 DNA reads TGCGCCAGCAGCACTAGACGGGGGAATGAGCAGTTCTTC.

This clonotype was counted ten times or more. The rearrangement joins TRBV5-1 to TRBJ2-7; D may correspond to TRBD1 or TRBD2 (5 bases each). The germline V gene has CDR1 SGHRS and CDR2 YFSETQ. The V end lost 3 bases, the J end lost 2 bases, and 18 bases lay between the germline ends. The CDR3 consists of 16 residues. The CDR3 region has the DNA TGCGCCAGCAGCTCATTTGACACTCGGGACCCCTACGAGCAGTACTTC. It translates to CASSSFDTRDPYEQYF.